One TCR beta chain is described in this entry. Antigen unknown. V gave up 0 bases and J gave up 0 bases, with 9 bases separating them. Germline CDR1 reads SEHNR; CDR2 reads FQNEAQ (reference sequence). The CDR3 consists of 16 residues. Incorporated into the TCR beta cDNA libraries were unique molecular identifiers, which served to reduce PCR and sequencing biases. MiXCR, applied by TCRdb to the PCR reads, yields one record per CDR3 protein. The sample shows 820,000 or so distinct CDR3 sequences, approximately 53% of them seen only once. The data belong to a study of post-analysis software for immune sequencing data. Study outcomes and limitations: By F measure, samples from a shared preparation batch strongly co-clustered. Four or five TRBV segments, TRBV5-6, TRBV5-1 and TRBV20-1 among them, were found more frequent in patients than controls.

The sample consisted of blood. The receptor's source is a girl aged 5 to 17 with multiple sclerosis. J is TRBJ2-4 and V is TRBV7-9; D ambiguous. The CDR3 protein is CASSLAGQVAKNIQYF. The CDR3 nucleotides are TGTGCCAGCAGCTTAGCTGGGCAGGTAGCCAAAAACATTCAGTACTTC.